This entry lists 28 T cell receptor beta chains sequenced from one sample in a study of response to subunit inactivated influenza vaccine. Using its own MiXCR run on the RT-PCR reads, TCRdb lists one record per CDR3 protein. This repertoire shows about 650,000 distinct CDR3 sequences, more than 15% found once; its top ten account for under 14%. The starting material was PBMCs from blood, obtained approximately 12 days after vaccination. These receptors came from a man over 45 who received an inactivated influenza vaccine.

This clonotype has more than one count but fewer than ten. The genes are TRBV28 and TRBJ1-4, with TRBD1 identical over 8 bases. The germline gives CDR1 MDHEN, CDR2 SYDVKM. The V segment lost 6 bases and the J segment 3 bases; nucleotides outside the gene matches: 3. The CDR3 totals 14 residues. In nucleotides, the CDR3 is TGTGCCAGCAGCACAGGGGGGCCTAATGAAAAACTGTTTTTT. Residues: CASSTGGPNEKLFF.

This clonotype appeared many times. The J gene is TRBJ1-6, the V gene TRBV7-2; D remains ambiguous. Germline V gives CDR1 SGHTA, CDR2 FQGNSA. V lost 3 bases to trimming and J lost 10 bases, with 13 bases between them. The CDR3 spans 14 residues. This chain's CDR3 is CASSLETLASPLHF. CDR3 coding DNA: TGTGCCAGCAGCTTGGAGACGTTAGCATCACCCCTCCACTTT.

V is TRBV7-2 and J is TRBJ1-4; 8 bases match TRBD1. The germline V gene has CDR1 SGHTA and CDR2 FQGNSA. V shed 2 bases and J 8 bases; nucleotides not matched to a gene: 10. The CDR3 is 16 amino acids. CDR3 sequence reads: CASSLRGRDRNEKLFF. CDR3 coding DNA: TGTGCCAGCAGCTTAAGGGGCCGGGACAGGAACGAAAAACTGTTTTTT. The whole variable domain, remainder taken from reference TRBV7-2 and TRBJ1-4, is GAGVSQSPSNKVTEKGKDVELRCDPISGHTALYWYRQSLGQGLEFLIYFQGNSAPDKSGLPSDRFSAERTGGSVSTLTIQRTQQEDSAVYLCASSLRGRDRNEKLFFGSGTQLSVL.

V gene TRBV12-3 or TRBV12-4 combines with J gene TRBJ2-1, with 11 bases that match TRBD2. The junction had 9 bases not matched to a gene; V was cut back by 4 bases and J by 4 bases. The CDR3 covers 17 residues. CDR3 protein: CASSSPLAGGEYNEQFF. The CDR3 DNA reads as TGTGCCAGCAGTTCGCCTTTAGCGGGAGGGGAATACAATGAGCAGTTCTTC.

This clonotype came up once. J is TRBJ1-2 and V is TRBV28; D not resolved. The ends were cut back, 3 bases at V and 1 base at J, with 9 bases in the middle. Germline V gene lookup returns CDR1 MDHEN and CDR2 SYDVKM. This CDR3 has 14 residues. DNA of the CDR3: TGTGCCAGCAGTTTGGGCAGGCTTAACTATGGCTACACCTTC. Its protein product is CASSLGRLNYGYTF.

This clonotype was detected ten times or more. The CDR3 DNA follows: TGTGCCAGCACCAAACTCAACGGACTAGCGGGACGGAACCGCTCCTACGAGCAGTACTTC. Protein: CASTKLNGLAGRNRSYEQYF. The J gene is TRBJ2-7, the V gene TRBV6-2 or TRBV6-3; 12 bases match TRBD2. The germline V gene encodes CDR1 MNHEY and CDR2 SVGEGT. The CDR3 covers 20 residues. Germline trimming cut 7 bases from V and 0 bases from J; bases unmatched to any gene: 19.

This clonotype has only a few counts. The J gene is TRBJ1-2, the V gene TRBV10-3, with 7 bases aligning to TRBD1. Germline V gene sequence: CDR1 ENHRY, CDR2 SYGVKD. The V and J ends lost 2 bases and 7 bases, in that order; junction bases with no gene match: 4. The CDR3 spans 13 residues. The CDR3 is CAISETGAAGYTF. DNA for the CDR3: TGTGCCATCAGTGAGACAGGGGCGGCTGGCTACACCTTC.

This clonotype showed up many times. The V call is TRBV5-1, the J call TRBJ2-7, with TRBD1 matching over 9 bases. The V gene end was trimmed by 3 bases and the J gene end by 2 bases; junction bases not matched to a gene: 3. The CDR3 is 14 residues long. The germline CDR1 and CDR2 sequences are SGHRS and YFSETQ. The CDR3 reads CASSSGTGPYEQYF. The CDR3 bases are TGCGCCAGCAGCTCCGGGACAGGGCCCTACGAGCAGTACTTC.

V usage is TRBV7-9 and J usage is TRBJ2-7, with D possibly being TRBD1 or TRBD2 (5 bases each). The J call may not be correct, given that the DNA end is closer to TRBJ2-1. The CDR3 has 16 amino acids. Germline values: CDR1 SEHNR, CDR2 FQNEAQ (reference sequence). The CDR3 DNA follows: TGTGCCAGCAGCTTAGTTACGGGACCGAGCTCCTACGAGCAGTTCTTC. This translates into CASSLVTGPSSYEQFF.

This clonotype was recorded a few times. V gene TRBV4-3 combines with J gene TRBJ2-6; the D is unclear. The CDR3 is 16 residues long. CDR1 and CDR2 (germline): LGHNA, YSLEER. V gave up 0 bases and J gave up 0 bases, with 6 bases separating them. Here the CDR3 DNA reads TGCGCCAGCAGCCAAGATCAGCTCTCTGGGGCCAACGTCCTGACTTTC. Translating it yields CASSQDQLSGANVLTF.

This clonotype has more than one count but fewer than ten. This sequence joins TRBV12-3 or TRBV12-4 and TRBJ2-2; 9 nucleotides agree with TRBD1. This CDR3 comprises 17 residues. Unmatched junction bases numbered 9, after V lost 7 bases and J lost 0 bases. The CDR3 DNA reads TGTGCCAGCACCGGTGGACAGGGGCGCTCGAACACCGGGGAGCTGTTTTTT. Its translation is CASTGGQGRSNTGELFF.

The J gene is TRBJ1-4, the V gene TRBV12-3 or TRBV12-4, with D perhaps matching TRBD1 (5 bases). Trimming took 5 bases from V and 8 from J, leaving 9 bases between them. The CDR3 loop spans 12 amino acids. For the CDR3, the DNA is TGTGCCAGCAGTACACAGGAAGAAAAACTGTTTTTT. As protein: CASSTQEEKLFF.

This clonotype came up a few times. V usage is TRBV15 and J usage is TRBJ1-2; D call uncertain. The ends were cut back, 0 bases at V and 2 bases at J, with 7 bases in the middle. This CDR3 has 14 residues. CDR1 is LNHNV and CDR2 is YYDKDF in the germline V gene (reference sequence). The CDR3 sequence: CATSRETKNYGYTF. The CDR3 DNA reads TGTGCCACCAGCAGAGAGACGAAAAACTATGGCTACACCTTC. The full variable domain, in which reference TRBV15 and TRBJ1-2 provide the parts outside the CDR3, is DAMVIQNPRYQVTQFGKPVTLSCSQTLNHNVMYWYQQKSSQAPKLLFHYYDKDFNNEADTPDNFQSRRPNTSFCFLDIRSPGLGDTAMYLCATSRETKNYGYTFGSGTRLTVV.

This clonotype showed up just a few times. The chain carries TRBV10-2 and TRBJ2-7, with 8 bases fitting TRBD1. The CDR3 loop spans 12 amino acids. The trim removed 7 bases at V and 3 bases at J, leaving 2 bases unmatched. Germline CDR1 is WSHSY and CDR2 is SAAADI. CDR3: CASMTGVYEQYF. Here the CDR3 DNA reads TGCGCCAGCATGACAGGGGTCTACGAGCAGTACTTC.

The chain joins TRBV15 to TRBJ2-2, with D perhaps assigned TRBD1 or TRBD2 (5 bases each). V gave up 3 bases and J gave up 4 bases, with 15 bases separating them. Per the germline V gene, CDR1 is LNHNV and CDR2 is YYDKDF (reference sequence). This CDR3 spans 16 amino acids. The CDR3 protein is CATSSSSGRSTGELFF. The CDR3 DNA follows: TGTGCCACCAGCAGCTCTTCGGGACGGAGCACCGGGGAGCTGTTTTTT.

This clonotype has more than one count but fewer than ten. J is TRBJ2-1 and V is TRBV18; D is perhaps TRBD2 (5 bases). Germline V gene data show CDR1 as KGHSH and CDR2 as LQKENI. The ends were cut back, 1 base at V and 2 bases at J, with 15 bases in the middle. CDR3 length: 17 residues. The CDR3 sequence: CASSPQTGLAPYNEQFF. The CDR3 region has the DNA TGTGCCAGCTCACCACAAACGGGCCTAGCCCCCTACAATGAGCAGTTCTTC.

The sample holds a few counts of this clonotype. The V call is TRBV5-1, the J call TRBJ2-3, with a weak D call TRBD2 (8 bases). V was pared by 9 bases and J by 2 bases, with 19 bases between. The germline V gene encodes CDR1 SGHRS and CDR2 YFSETQ. This CDR3 spans 15 amino acids. The CDR3 DNA is TGCGCCACCCGAGGGGGCGGGAGGATCACAGATACGCAGTATTTT. Translation: CATRGGGRITDTQYF.

This clonotype was counted a few times. The chain employs TRBV6-1 and TRBJ2-2, with 9 bases identical to TRBD1. Losses at the gene ends were 6 bases for V and 5 bases for J; bases not matched to a gene: 7. Per germline, CDR1 MNHNS and CDR2 SASEGT. The CDR3 has 15 amino acids. The CDR3 nucleotides are TGTGCCAGCAGGGGACAGGGAAGGTTAACCGGGGAGCTGTTTTTT. Its translation is CASRGQGRLTGELFF.

The chain recombines TRBV19 with TRBJ1-4, with TRBD1 matching 8 bases. CDR1 is LNHDA and CDR2 is SQIVND in the germline V gene (reference sequence). CDR3 size: 16 residues. The V segment lost 5 bases and the J segment 8 bases; nucleotides outside the gene matches: 13. The CDR3 region has the DNA TGTGCCAGTAGTCCGGTGACAGGGGCACTTTCCGAAAAACTGTTTTTT. Translation: CASSPVTGALSEKLFF.

This clonotype was detected only a few times. This chain uses TRBV29-1 with TRBJ1-2; no firm D call. V was shortened by 0 bases and J by 3 bases, with 14 bases between the two germline ends. Germline values: CDR1 SQVTM, CDR2 ANQGSEA. The CDR3 runs to 15 residues. The CDR3 nucleotides are TGCAGCGTTGAAGATCCGGCAGATCCCTACTATGGCTACACCTTC. Its protein is CSVEDPADPYYGYTF.

The chain is built from TRBV1 and TRBJ2-7; the table assigns TRBD1, which was not confirmed against the DNA. TRBV1 is flagged as a pseudogene. The CDR3 has 14 amino acids. The DNA of the CDR3 is TGCACCAGCAGCCAAGATTGGGGGGCTTACGAGCAGTACTTC. Protein sequence: CTSSQDWGAYEQYF.

This chain links TRBV11-2 with TRBJ2-5; weak D call: TRBD1 (5 bases). Germline loops: CDR1 SGHAT, CDR2 FQNNGV. This CDR3 is 18 amino acids long. Trimming removed 0 bases from V and 7 bases from J, with 24 bases in between. The CDR3 reads CASSLDLGQGAKSATQYF. The CDR3 coding sequence is TGTGCCAGCAGCTTAGATCTAGGGCAGGGCGCGAAAAGTGCGACCCAGTACTTC.

The chain joins TRBV7-9 to TRBJ1-3; 9 bases agree with TRBD1. This CDR3 is 15 amino acids long. The V and J ends lost 4 bases and 3 bases, in that order; junction bases with no gene match: 4. In germline, CDR1 is SEHNR, CDR2 FQNEAQ (reference sequence). CDR3 amino acids: CASSSQGADGNTIYF. CDR3 bases: TGTGCCAGCAGCTCACAGGGGGCAGATGGAAACACCATATATTTT. The entire variable domain, with the rest obtained from reference TRBV7-9 and TRBJ1-3, is as follows: DTGVSQNPRHKITKRGQNVTFRCDPISEHNRLYWYRQTLGQGPEFLTYFQNEAQLEKSRLLSDRFSAERPKGSFSTLEIQRTEQGDSAMYLCASSSQGADGNTIYFGEGSWLTVV.

The V gene is TRBV10-3, the J gene TRBJ2-2; 14 nucleotides line up with TRBD2. The CDR3 consists of 17 residues. CDR1 ENHRY and CDR2 SYGVKD come from the germline V gene. With 7 bases clipped from V and 1 base from J, the junction kept 5 bases outside the gene matches. This chain's CDR3 is CAIKGTSGGLNTGELFF. The DNA of the CDR3 is TGTGCCATCAAGGGGACTAGCGGGGGCCTGAACACCGGGGAGCTGTTTTTT.

The rearrangement joins TRBV7-3 to TRBJ1-1, with D perhaps TRBD1 (5 bases). CDR1 is SGHTA and CDR2 is FQGTGA in the germline V gene. V was clipped by 2 bases and J by 4 bases, with 11 bases between them. CDR3 length: 14 residues. This chain's CDR3 is CASSLLPGSTEAFF. CDR3 in DNA: TGTGCCAGCAGCTTACTGCCAGGGAGCACTGAAGCTTTCTTT.

The chain is built from TRBV28 and TRBJ1-5; possibly TRBD1 for D (6 bases). Germline V CDR1 and CDR2: MDHEN, SYDVKM. This CDR3 is built from 15 residues. V was shortened by 5 bases and J by 3 bases, with 14 bases between the two germline ends. The CDR3 here is CASSPTRGHNQPQHF. Here the CDR3 DNA reads TGTGCCAGCAGTCCCACCCGGGGGCACAATCAGCCCCAGCATTTT.

This clonotype was seen repeatedly, ten times or more. The V call is TRBV20-1, the J call TRBJ2-1; 8 nucleotides align to TRBD2. V trimming: 5 bases; J trimming: 3 bases; junction bases outside the gene matches: 12. Germline V CDR1 and CDR2: DFQATT, SNEGSKA (reference sequence). The CDR3 length is 16 residues. The CDR3 nucleotides are TGCAGTGCTCCACCCCTACTAGCGGAGGGCTACAATGAGCAGTTCTTC. Residues: CSAPPLLAEGYNEQFF.

The chain joins TRBV6-5 to TRBJ2-7; 9 bases map to TRBD1. V was clipped by 0 bases and J by 6 bases; unmatched bases: 18. Germline V gene sequence: CDR1 MNHEY, CDR2 SVGAGI. This CDR3 has 19 amino acids. The CDR3 DNA reads as TGTGCCAGCAGTTACTCACCTGAACGGGGACAGGGAATATTCCTCGAGCAGTACTTC. The encoded protein is CASSYSPERGQGIFLEQYF.